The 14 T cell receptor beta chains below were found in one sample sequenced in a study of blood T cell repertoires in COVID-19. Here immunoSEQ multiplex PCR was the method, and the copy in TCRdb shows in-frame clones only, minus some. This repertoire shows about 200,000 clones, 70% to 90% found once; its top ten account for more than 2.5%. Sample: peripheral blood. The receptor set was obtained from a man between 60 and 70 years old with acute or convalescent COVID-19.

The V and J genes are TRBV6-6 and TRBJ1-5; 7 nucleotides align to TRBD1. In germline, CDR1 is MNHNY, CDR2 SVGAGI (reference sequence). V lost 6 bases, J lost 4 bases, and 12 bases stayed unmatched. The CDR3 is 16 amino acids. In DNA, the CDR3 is TGTGCCAGCAGCCCCCAGGCTAGGGGGCGAAATCAGCCCCAGCATTTT. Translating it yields CASSPQARGRNQPQHF.

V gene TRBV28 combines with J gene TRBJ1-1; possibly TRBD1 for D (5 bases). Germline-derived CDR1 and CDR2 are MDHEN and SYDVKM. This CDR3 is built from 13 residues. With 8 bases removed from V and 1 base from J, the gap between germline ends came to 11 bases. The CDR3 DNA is TGTGCCAGCTTGAGGGGAGGGAACACTGAAGCTTTCTTT. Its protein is CASLRGGNTEAFF.

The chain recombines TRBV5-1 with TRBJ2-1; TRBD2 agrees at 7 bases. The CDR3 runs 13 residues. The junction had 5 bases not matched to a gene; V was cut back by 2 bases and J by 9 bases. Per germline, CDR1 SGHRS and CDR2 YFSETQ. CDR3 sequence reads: CASSFRWGGEQFF. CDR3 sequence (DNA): TGCGCCAGCAGCTTCAGGTGGGGGGGTGAGCAGTTCTTC.

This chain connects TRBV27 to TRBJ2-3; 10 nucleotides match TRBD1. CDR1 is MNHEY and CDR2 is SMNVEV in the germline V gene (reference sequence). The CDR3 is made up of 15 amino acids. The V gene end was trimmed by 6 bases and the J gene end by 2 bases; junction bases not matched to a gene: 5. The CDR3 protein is CASSKGTGDTDTQYF. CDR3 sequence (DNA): TGTGCCAGCAGCAAAGGGACAGGGGACACAGATACGCAGTATTTT.

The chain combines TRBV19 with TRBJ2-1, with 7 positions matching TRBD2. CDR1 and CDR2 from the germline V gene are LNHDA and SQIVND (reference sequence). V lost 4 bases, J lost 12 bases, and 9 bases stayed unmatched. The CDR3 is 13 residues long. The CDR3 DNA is TGTGCCAGTAGTAGACGGGAGGCAACGGGGCAGTTCTTC. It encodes CASSRREATGQFF.

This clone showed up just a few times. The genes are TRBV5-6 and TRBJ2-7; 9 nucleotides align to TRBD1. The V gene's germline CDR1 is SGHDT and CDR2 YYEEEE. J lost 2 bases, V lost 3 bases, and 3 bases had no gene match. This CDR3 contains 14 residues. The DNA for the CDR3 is TGTGCCAGCAGCTCCGGACAGGGGACCTACGAGCAGTACTTC. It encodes CASSSGQGTYEQYF.

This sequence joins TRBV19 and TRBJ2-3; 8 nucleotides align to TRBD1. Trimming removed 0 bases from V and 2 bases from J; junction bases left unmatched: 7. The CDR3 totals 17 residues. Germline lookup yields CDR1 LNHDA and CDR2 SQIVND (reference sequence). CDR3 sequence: CASSIDRTGRATDTQYF. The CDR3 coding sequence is TGTGCCAGTAGTATAGACCGGACAGGGCGCGCCACAGATACGCAGTATTTT.

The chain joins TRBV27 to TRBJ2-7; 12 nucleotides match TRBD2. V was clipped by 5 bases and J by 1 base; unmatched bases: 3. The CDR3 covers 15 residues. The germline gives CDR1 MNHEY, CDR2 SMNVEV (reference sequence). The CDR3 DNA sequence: TGTGCCAGCAGTCCCGGGACTAGCGGGTCCTACGAGCAGTACTTC. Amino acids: CASSPGTSGSYEQYF.

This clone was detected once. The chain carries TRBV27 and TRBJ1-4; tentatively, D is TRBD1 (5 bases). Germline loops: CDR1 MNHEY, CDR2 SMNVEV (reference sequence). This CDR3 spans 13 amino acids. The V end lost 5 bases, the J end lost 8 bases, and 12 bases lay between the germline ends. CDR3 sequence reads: CASSAGHLEKLFF. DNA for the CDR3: TGTGCCAGCAGTGCCGGACACCTCGAAAAACTGTTTTTT.

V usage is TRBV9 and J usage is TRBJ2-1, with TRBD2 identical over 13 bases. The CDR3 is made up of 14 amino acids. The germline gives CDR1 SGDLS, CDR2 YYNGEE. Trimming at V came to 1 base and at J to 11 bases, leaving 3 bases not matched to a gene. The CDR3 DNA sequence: TGTGCCAGCAGCGTATTGGGACTAGCGGGACAGCAGTTCTTC. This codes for CASSVLGLAGQQFF.

The CDR3 nucleotides are TGTGCCACCAGTGATCATGGCGGAGCGGGAGTGGATACGCAGTATTTT. Its protein is CATSDHGGAGVDTQYF. This chain joins TRBV24-1 and TRBJ2-3; 8 bases line up with TRBD2. In germline, CDR1 is KGHDR, CDR2 SFDVKD. The junction had 10 bases not matched to a gene; V was cut back by 3 bases and J by 6 bases. The CDR3 contains 16 residues.

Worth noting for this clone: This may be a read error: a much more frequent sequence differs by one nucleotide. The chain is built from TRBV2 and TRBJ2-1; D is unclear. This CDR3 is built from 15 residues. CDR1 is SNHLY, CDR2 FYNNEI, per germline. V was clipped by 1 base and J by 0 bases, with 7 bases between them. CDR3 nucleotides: TGTGCCAGCAGTGAAGGTCGGAGCTCCTACAATGAGCAGTTCTTC. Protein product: CASSEGRSSYNEQFF.

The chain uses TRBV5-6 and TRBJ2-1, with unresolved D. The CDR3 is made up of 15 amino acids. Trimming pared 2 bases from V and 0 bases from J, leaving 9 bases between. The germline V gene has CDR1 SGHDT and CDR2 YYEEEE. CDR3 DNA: TGTGCCAGCAGCTTTCGATCTAGCTCCTACAATGAGCAGTTCTTC. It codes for CASSFRSSSYNEQFF.

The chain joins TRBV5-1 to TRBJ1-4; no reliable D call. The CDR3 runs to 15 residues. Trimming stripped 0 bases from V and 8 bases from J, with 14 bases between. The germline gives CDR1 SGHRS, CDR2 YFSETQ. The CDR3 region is CASSLEPGSREKLFF. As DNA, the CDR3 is TGCGCCAGCAGCTTGGAGCCCGGGTCCCGCGAAAAACTGTTTTTT.